This TCR beta chain was sequenced for a study of T cell repertoires in cytomegalovirus infection. Study information: Through public TCR beta signatures, both CMV infection and matching HLA type were indicated.

The table lists this clonotype with many counts. Its antigen is undetermined. TCRdb redid the calling of the reads with MiXCR, one entry per CDR3 protein. The sample consists of over 90,000 distinct CDR3 sequences, more than 15% of them appearing once. Study-level results: Public TCR beta family frequency separated CMV-and-HLA carriers, including in an independent cohort. Dominating the ex vivo response were TCR beta clonotypes that were CMV-specific and HLA-C-restricted.

The sequencing input was PBMCs. The sequence came from a human donor in good health (CMV status not recorded). Some clones in this sample may be carry-over from other donors' samples.

CDR3 nucleotide sequence: TGTGCCAGCAGTACATCAAGCAGCACTGAAGCTTTCTTT. Protein: CASSTSSSTEAFF. The chain employs TRBV6-5 and TRBJ1-1, with D hard to call. CDR3 length: 13 amino acids. Germline V CDR1 and CDR2: MNHEY, SVGAGI. Trimming cost V 5 bases and J 4 bases, with 11 bases left between them.